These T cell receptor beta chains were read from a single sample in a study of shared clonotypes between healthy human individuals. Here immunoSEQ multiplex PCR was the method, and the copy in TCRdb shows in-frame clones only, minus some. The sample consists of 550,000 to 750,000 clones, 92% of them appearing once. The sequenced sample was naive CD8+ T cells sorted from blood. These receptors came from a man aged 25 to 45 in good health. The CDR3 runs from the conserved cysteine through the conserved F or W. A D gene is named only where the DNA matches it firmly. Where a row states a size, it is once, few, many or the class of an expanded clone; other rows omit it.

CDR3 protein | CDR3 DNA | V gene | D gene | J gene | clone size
CASIPSASTDTQYF | TGTGCCAGCATCCCGTCCGCTAGCACAGATACGCAGTATTTT | TRBV5-6 | - | TRBJ2-3 | -
CASSHLNTGELFF | TGTGCCAGCAGCCACCTAAATACCGGGGAGCTGTTTTTT | TRBV14 | - | TRBJ2-2 | -
CASSTREAGSIIYGYTF | TGTGCCAGCAGTACTAGGGAGGCAGGGAGCATAATCTATGGCTACACCTTC | TRBV28 | - | TRBJ1-2 | -
CASSFTGGVRTDTQYF | TGCGCCAGCAGCTTTACAGGGGGCGTAAGGACAGATACGCAGTATTTT | TRBV5-1 | TRBD1 | TRBJ2-3 | -
CASSAFAGAQETQYF | TGTGCCAGCAGTGCCTTTGCGGGAGCTCAGGAGACCCAGTACTTC | TRBV27 | TRBD2 | TRBJ2-5 | -
CASSLEGRNEQFF | TGTGCCAGCAGCTTGGAGGGGAGGAATGAGCAGTTCTTC | TRBV11-2 | - | TRBJ2-1 | -
CASSVARETGIDNEQFF | TGTGCCAGCAGCGTCGCGCGGGAAACGGGTATAGACAATGAGCAGTTCTTC | TRBV9 | - | TRBJ2-1 | -
CASSEETSGYYNEQFF | TGTGCCAGCAGTGAAGAGACTAGCGGGTATTACAATGAGCAGTTCTTC | TRBV6-1 | TRBD2 | TRBJ2-1 | -
CASSSITGLAKTYEQYF | TGTGCCAGCAGCTCCATAACAGGACTAGCGAAAACCTACGAGCAGTACTTC | TRBV7-9 | TRBD2 | TRBJ2-7 | -
CASSDSIMTSGRPYEQYF | TGTGCCAGCAGTGATTCGATCATGACTAGCGGGAGGCCCTACGAGCAGTACTTC | TRBV25-1 | TRBD2 | TRBJ2-7 | -
CASSQGPTFGVYYGYTF | TGCGCCAGCAGCCAAGGCCCCACCTTTGGGGTTTACTATGGCTACACCTTC | TRBV4-1 | - | TRBJ1-2 | -
CASSQEVGGRVNTGELFF | TGCGCCAGCAGCCAAGAGGTGGGCGGGAGAGTGAACACCGGGGAGCTGTTTTTT | TRBV4-1 | TRBD2 | TRBJ2-2 | -
CSVEGTQVGGYEQYF | TGCAGCGTTGAAGGTACCCAAGTCGGAGGGTACGAGCAGTACTTC | TRBV29-1 | - | TRBJ2-7 | -
CSGVKGQTTSTDTQYF | TGCAGCGGGGTTAAGGGACAGACAACTAGCACAGATACGCAGTATTTT | TRBV29-1 | TRBD1 | TRBJ2-3 | -
CASSQEPLMTTVYGYTF | TGTGCCAGCAGCCAAGAACCTCTAATGACAACGGTCTATGGCTACACCTTC | TRBV14 | - | TRBJ1-2 | -
CSVLGGLAPSYEQYF | TGCAGCGTGTTAGGAGGACTAGCGCCCTCCTACGAGCAGTACTTC | TRBV29-1 | TRBD2 | TRBJ2-7 | -
CASGLVGHNEQFF | TGTGCCAGCGGACTCGTCGGCCACAATGAGCAGTTCTTC | TRBV19 | - | TRBJ2-1 | -
CASSAGTGPSYGYTF | TGTGCCAGCAGTGCCGGGACAGGGCCTTCCTATGGCTACACCTTC | TRBV2 | TRBD1 | TRBJ1-2 | -
CASKRDRGSGANVLTF | TGTGCCAGCAAAAGGGACAGGGGTTCCGGGGCCAACGTCCTGACTTTC | TRBV4-2 | TRBD1 | TRBJ2-6 | -
CASSSDGLGPDTQYF | TGTGCCAGCAGCTCGGACGGACTTGGGCCAGATACGCAGTATTTT | TRBV9 | - | TRBJ2-3 | -
CASSETGGEDTEAFF | TGCGCCAGCAGCGAGACAGGGGGGGAGGACACTGAAGCTTTCTTT | TRBV4-1 | TRBD1 | TRBJ1-1 | -
CASSLGLAGGPGETQYF | TGTGCCAGCAGTTTGGGACTAGCGGGAGGGCCGGGAGAGACCCAGTACTTC | TRBV28 | TRBD2 | TRBJ2-5 | -
CANSPMGQPHTGELFF | TGTGCCAACTCGCCAATGGGACAGCCCCACACCGGGGAGCTGTTTTTT | TRBV28 | TRBD1 | TRBJ2-2 | -
CASSETPGQPLGEQYF | TGTGCCAGCAGTGAAACCCCGGGACAGCCCCTAGGCGAGCAGTACTTC | TRBV6-1 | TRBD1 | TRBJ2-7 | -
CASSLENTGELFF | TGTGCCAGCAGCTTAGAGAACACCGGGGAGCTGTTTTTT | TRBV7-7 | - | TRBJ2-2 | once
CSVDGTMTDTDTQYF | TGCAGCGTTGATGGAACGATGACAGACACAGATACGCAGTATTTT | TRBV29-1 | - | TRBJ2-3 | -
CASSEGTATEAFF | TGTGCCAGCAGCGAGGGGACGGCCACTGAAGCTTTCTTT | TRBV7-9 | - | TRBJ1-1 | -
CAISDSLAGGYTGELFF | TGTGCCATCAGTGACAGTCTAGCGGGAGGATACACCGGGGAGCTGTTTTTT | TRBV10-3 | TRBD2 | TRBJ2-2 | -
CSVEAVGGNTGELFF | TGCAGCGTTGAAGCGGTGGGAGGGAACACCGGGGAGCTGTTTTTT | TRBV29-1 | - | TRBJ2-2 | -
CASSPLPDRANTEAFF | TGTGCCAGCTCACCCCTCCCGGACAGGGCGAACACTGAAGCTTTCTTT | TRBV18 | TRBD1 | TRBJ1-1 | -
CASSQYHSGNTIYF | TGTGCCAGTAGCCAGTACCACTCTGGAAACACCATATATTTT | TRBV19 | - | TRBJ1-3 | -
CASSSARASVVF | TGTGCCAGCAGCTCCGCCAGGGCCTCGGTTGTCTTC | TRBV7-9 | - | TRBJ2-7 | once
CASSQESSGALTEAFF | TGCGCCAGCAGCCAAGAGTCCTCAGGGGCGCTGACTGAAGCTTTCTTT | TRBV4-1 | - | TRBJ1-1 | -
CASSLVGGTHYEQYF | TGCGCCAGCAGCTTGGTCGGCGGGACGCACTACGAGCAGTACTTC | TRBV5-1 | - | TRBJ2-7 | -
CASSEAEAGVNGNTQYF | TGTGCCAGCAGTGAAGCGGAGGCGGGAGTCAACGGGAATACGCAGTATTTT | TRBV2 | TRBD2 | TRBJ2-3 | -
CASLKEAPGRDTQYF | TGTGCCAGCTTGAAAGAGGCACCGGGTCGCGATACGCAGTATTTT | TRBV2 | - | TRBJ2-3 | once
CASSNRLTYNEQFF | TGCGCCAGCAGTAACAGGCTCACCTACAATGAGCAGTTCTTC | TRBV4-1 | - | TRBJ2-1 | -
CASSGGLVSPNSIQYF | TGTGCCAGCAGCGGTGGACTAGTGAGCCCAAATAGCATTCAGTACTTC | TRBV5-5 | TRBD2 | TRBJ2-4 | -
CASSSRGAKNIQYF | TGTGCCAGCAGCTCTCGAGGAGCCAAAAACATTCAGTACTTC | TRBV13 | - | TRBJ2-4 | -
CASTLGLAGLNEQFF | TGTGCCAGTACCCTCGGACTAGCGGGACTGAATGAGCAGTTCTTC | TRBV19 | TRBD2 | TRBJ2-1 | -
CAASPGGARTDTQYF | TGTGCTGCATCCCCCGGGGGAGCGCGCACAGATACGCAGTATTTT | TRBV9 | - | TRBJ2-3 | -
CASSLSLAANGELFF | TGTGCCAGCAGCTTATCGCTAGCGGCTAACGGGGAGCTGTTTTTT | TRBV7-9 | TRBD2 | TRBJ2-2 | -
CASSSTTVYEQFF | TGCGCCAGCAGCTCCACGACGGTATACGAACAGTTCTTC | TRBV5-1 | - | TRBJ2-1 | -
CASSPTAGAKETQYF | TGTGCCAGCAGTCCAACGGCGGGAGCGAAAGAGACCCAGTACTTC | TRBV6-4 | TRBD2 | TRBJ2-5 | -
CASSRPGLAGPDSYNEQFF | TGTGCCAGTAGTCGACCGGGACTAGCGGGCCCCGACTCCTACAATGAGCAGTTCTTC | TRBV19 | TRBD2 | TRBJ2-1 | -
CASSESTGTGLEQFF | TGCGCCAGCAGTGAGTCGACGGGGACAGGGCTTGAGCAGTTCTTC | TRBV10-1 | TRBD1 | TRBJ2-1 | -
CASSFGGSSYEQYF | TGTGCCAGCAGTTTCGGGGGCAGCTCCTACGAGCAGTACTTC | TRBV27 | - | TRBJ2-7 | -
CASSKTGVGLEAFF | TGTGCCAGCAGTAAAACGGGTGTGGGGCTAGAGGCTTTCTTT | TRBV6-1 | - | TRBJ1-1 | -
CASSQSPGLAYEQYF | TGCGCCAGCAGCCAATCGCCGGGACTAGCGTACGAGCAGTACTTC | TRBV4-1 | TRBD2 | TRBJ2-7 | -
CASSGPRARETQYF | TGTGCCAGCAGTGGGCCCAGGGCGCGAGAGACCCAGTACTTC | TRBV6-1 | - | TRBJ2-5 | few
CASRPKQGSGRAHTDTQYF | TGTGCCAGCAGGCCAAAACAGGGAAGCGGGAGGGCTCACACAGATACGCAGTATTTT | TRBV7-9 | TRBD2 | TRBJ2-3 | -
CASRRTSGRRYEQFF | TGTGCCAGCAGACGGACTAGCGGGAGGAGGTATGAGCAGTTCTTC | TRBV5-8 | TRBD2 | TRBJ2-1 | -
CASSLGDRGWYEQFF | TGTGCCAGCAGCTTAGGGGACAGGGGTTGGTATGAGCAGTTCTTC | TRBV7-9 | TRBD1 | TRBJ2-1 | -
CASSHSHDGRVTGELFF | TGCGCCAGCAGCCATTCCCACGACGGGAGGGTAACCGGGGAGCTGTTTTTT | TRBV4-1 | TRBD2 | TRBJ2-2 | -
CASSQTGGVNQPQHF | TGCGCCAGCAGCCAAACAGGGGGCGTCAATCAGCCCCAGCATTTT | TRBV4-1 | TRBD1 | TRBJ1-5 | -
CASTPRASGRRETQYF | TGTGCCAGCACACCTCGGGCTAGCGGGAGGAGAGAGACCCAGTACTTC | TRBV28 | TRBD2 | TRBJ2-5 | -
CASSSDPTTDTQYF | TGTGCCAGCAGCTCTGACCCAACCACAGATACGCAGTATTTT | TRBV7-9 | - | TRBJ2-3 | -
CASSLGQGREQYF | TGTGCCAGCAGCTTAGGGCAGGGGCGGGAGCAGTACTTC | TRBV11-3 | - | TRBJ2-7 | -